This T cell receptor (beta chain) was found in a study of beta chain features in type 1 diabetes (dated by TCRdb to 2016 to 2019). Regarding the research as a whole: Mean age, gender distribution, total cell number and subset yield did not differ between patients and healthy donors. A total of under 140,000,000 sorted cells were examined across all samples, and the number of cells per subset was strongly correlated with RNA yield. In the study, TCRB repertoires of sorted circulating CD4+ T cell subsets from recently diagnosed type 1 diabetes patients were compared with those of matched healthy donors. Regulatory and stem cell-like memory subsets were isolated from only 8 patients and about eight healthy donors, whereas naive and central memory subsets came from all 30 or so donors.

Here is what the overall study found, with its caveats: Type 1 diabetes patients showed a moderate but significant shortening of TCRB CDR3 length in all four CD4+ subsets. Because small numbers of individuals were included in the HLA sub-analyses, any influence of HLA type on TCRB rearrangement was left unresolved. Because cDNA was sequenced instead of genomic DNA, activated cells with high expression could be over-represented, although the groups did not differ in activation or CD3 levels. Naive, central memory and regulatory TCRB repertoires appeared to be more similar among patients than among healthy donors. Shorter templates might be favored by PCR, yet because patient and control samples were amplified and corrected together, any such skew would affect both groups equally. Patients with type 1 diabetes made fewer insertions and deleted more nucleotides at VDJ recombination sites, implying thymic rearrangement abnormalities.

From each donor, a single peripheral blood sample of about 116 mL on average was drawn into heparinised tubes. Naive, central memory, regulatory and stem cell-like memory CD4+ T cells were sorted on a BD FACSAria II using a panel including CD45RO, CCR7, CD25, CD127, CD95 and CD27. A purity above 95% was achieved for all sorted populations. PBMCs were isolated immediately by Lymphoprep density gradient centrifugation and stained directly without culture. So that batch effects would be minimized, each experiment stained and sorted samples in pairs, pairing one healthy donor with one patient. There are 13 amino acids in the CDR3, from cysteine to phenylalanine inclusive. Only the CDR3 DNA is retained, 39 bases long and in frame from the first base. CDR1 and CDR2 are drawn from the germline V gene: MGHDK, SYGVNS. Cut back by 1 base and 15 bases, the V and J ends lie 16 bases apart. This clone has more than one count but fewer than ten. It has no known antigen specificity. No base-level quality is on record; no much larger clone is a single base apart.

The entire amount of isolated RNA was reverse transcribed using the High Capacity cDNA Reverse Transcription Kit, so the sequenced TCRB transcripts were expressed ones. Naive, central memory and regulatory T cell samples underwent deep immunoSEQ sequencing, averaging around 4 million total reads per sample. Sorted cells were lysed in RLT buffer and RNA was extracted with DNase-treated RNeasy Micro or Mini kits, depending on cell number. Each cell subset was processed on its own to prevent cross-contamination, while patient and healthy donor samples were processed together. TCRB sequences were amplified from cDNA with the immunoSEQ multiplex PCR, producing 87-bp fragments spanning the CDR3 region. Amplicons were sequenced on the Illumina HiSeq platform. For the original study's pipeline: Synthetic template baselines were used to correct PCR bias computationally, reads within Hamming distance 2 were collapsed together, and singletons that could not be merged were discarded. Reads were aligned against IMGT so that V, D and J genes, CDR3 length and insertions or deletions at six rearrangement sites could be assigned. Within each subset, clonotype counts were normalized to the number of sorted cells before true diversity and Gini coefficients were calculated with the tcR R package. The overlap coefficient, calculated on TCRB nucleotide sequences, was used to quantify repertoire sharing. Out-of-frame TCRB sequences from naive cells were analyzed as a proxy for the pre-selection repertoire. This is the immuneACCESS table as TCRdb keeps it, with only in-frame sequences that have V and J called. A part of the clones is gone; compared with another copy, unresolved V genes explain less than half, and the rest is unexplained. D and trimming come from the DNA, and the V and J calls and clone size come from that table. For this sample there are under 300,000 clones; about 15% appear just once. Almost 0.02% of the sample goes to the ten largest clones.

The sequence links TRBV25-1 to TRBJ2-1, with TRBD2 as a weak D call on 6 bases. Sequenced material: naive CD4+ T cells from blood. The sample's cell subset or site label, decoded: true naive CD4+ T cells. This sequence was found in a man aged 25-40 years with type 1 diabetes. The DNA sequence reads TGTGCCAGCAGTGAATGGGAGGACCATAGGAGGTTCTTC. Translation gives CASSEWEDHRRFF.